A selection of T cell receptor beta chains follows, all from one sample in a study of OX40 agonist ivuxolimab in advanced cancers. Assay: immunoSEQ multiplex PCR; the TCRdb copy retains only in-frame clones and omits some. The sample consists of some 67,000 clones, almost 85% of them appearing once. Material: CD4+ or CD8+ T cells sorted from blood, obtained in a trial of the OX40 agonist ivuxolimab. The receptors were gathered from an adult with an advanced solid tumor such as melanoma, head and neck, liver or kidney cancer. Each CDR3 is given with its conserved first and last residue. The D gene is left open where the match is weak. The listing skips clone size in some rows; elsewhere it reads once, few, many or a size class.

D	size	J	V	DNA	CDR3
TRBD1	-	TRBJ2-2	TRBV18	TGTGCCAGCTCACGCGACAGGGGGCACGGCGGGGAGCTGTTTTTT	CASSRDRGHGGELFF
-	once	TRBJ2-6	TRBV9	TGTGCCAGCAGCGTAGCAGGGTCCGGGGCCAACGTCCTGACTTTC	CASSVAGSGANVLTF
-	-	TRBJ1-1	TRBV28	TGTGCCAGCAGTTTACCCCTCACAGCTAACACTGAAGCTTTCTTT	CASSLPLTANTEAFF
TRBD1	-	TRBJ1-4	TRBV28	TGTGCCAGCAGTTCCCCGCCGCAGGGGGTAGGGGAAAAACTGTTTTTT	CASSSPPQGVGEKLFF
TRBD1	-	TRBJ1-6	TRBV6-5	TGTGCCAGCAGTTTACACGGGACAGGGGGGAATTCACCCCTCCACTTT	CASSLHGTGGNSPLHF
-	-	TRBJ2-5	TRBV5-1	TGCGCCAGCAGCCCAGGGTCGGTAGGGGAGACCCAGTACTTC	CASSPGSVGETQYF
TRBD2	-	TRBJ2-4	TRBV7-2	TGTGCCAGCAGCCCAACGCGAAGAAGCGGGGGGGCCCAAAACATTCAGTACTTC	CASSPTRRSGGAQNIQYF
-	-	TRBJ1-5	TRBV21-1	TGTGCCAGCAGCAGCGGGGGGTGCAATCAGCCCCAGCATTTT	CASSSGGCNQPQHF
-	few	TRBJ1-2	TRBV18	TGTGCCAGCTCACCACCAGGGCAGCGGGCGGGAGGCTACACCTTC	CASSPPGQRAGGYTF
-	-	TRBJ1-2	TRBV5-6	TGTGCCAGCAGCCCCGGACGACTGAATCGGGTTGGCTACACCTTC	CASSPGRLNRVGYTF
-	-	TRBJ1-2	TRBV5-8	TGTGCCAGCAGCCAACGGGGAGGGAATTGGTATGGCTACACCTTC	CASSQRGGNWYGYTF
-	few	TRBJ2-3	TRBV28	TGTGCCAGCAGTTTCGCGAATACGCAGTATTTT	CASSFANTQYF
-	-	TRBJ2-3	TRBV28	TGTGCCAGCAGTTTGGAGGGCCTCGGAGATACGCAGTATTTT	CASSLEGLGDTQYF
TRBD1	once	TRBJ1-1	TRBV19	TGTGCCAGTAGCGACAGGGGGGGGACTGAAGCTTTCTTT	CASSDRGGTEAFF
-	-	TRBJ1-1	TRBV30	TGTGCCTGGAGTCTCGGGGCCAGGGGGAACACTGAAGCTTTCTTT	CAWSLGARGNTEAFF
TRBD1	-	TRBJ1-3	TRBV28	TGTGCCAGCAGTTTAGGACAGGGGACTGGAAACACCATATATTTT	CASSLGQGTGNTIYF
-	-	TRBJ2-7	TRBV27	TGTGCCAGCGGGGTCCGAGGGAAGGAGCAGTACTTC	CASGVRGKEQYF
TRBD2	-	TRBJ2-3	TRBV30	TGTGCCTGGGCTAAGCGGGAAATCACAGATACGCAGTATTTT	CAWAKREITDTQYF
TRBD1	-	TRBJ2-7	TRBV5-5	TGTGCCAGCAGCTTTGGGACAGATTTATACTACGAGCAGTACTTC	CASSFGTDLYYEQYF
-	-	TRBJ2-1	TRBV16	TGTGCCAGTCAACCCCGCCCGGGGGTGCGGTCCTCTGGACGCAATGAGCAGTTCTTC	CASQPRPGVRSSGRNEQFF
TRBD2	-	TRBJ2-7	TRBV19	TGTGCCAGTAGTATTTCCCTAGCGGGAGTGTACGAGCAGTACTTC	CASSISLAGVYEQYF
-	-	TRBJ2-1	TRBV11-1	TGTGCCAGCAGCTTGAGCGGGTACAACAATGAGCAGTTCTTC	CASSLSGYNNEQFF
-	-	TRBJ1-5	TRBV10-3	TGTGCCATCAGTATACTATGGGCGGGGAAGGGGAGCAATCAGCCCCAGCATTTT	CAISILWAGKGSNQPQHF
-	-	TRBJ2-7	TRBV27	TGTGCCAGCAGTTTGGGCGGGAACCCCTACGAGCAGTACTTC	CASSLGGNPYEQYF